This entry lists 25 T cell receptor beta chains sequenced from one sample in a study of blood T cell repertoires in COVID-19. Sequenced by immunoSEQ multiplex PCR; TCRdb stores in-frame clones only, minus some. This table has roughly 28,000 clones, 75% to 90% appearing once. The sample was peripheral blood. The origin of the receptors is a human donor with acute or convalescent COVID-19. The donor label of this sample is uncertain.

The V and J genes are TRBV5-8 and TRBJ2-1; 7 nucleotides line up with TRBD1. The CDR3 is 14 amino acids. Germline lookup yields CDR1 SGHTS and CDR2 YDEGEE. J gave up 6 bases and V 5 bases, and 8 bases lay outside the gene matches. The CDR3 DNA sequence: TGTGCCAGCAGTACGGGACAGACCGCCAATGAGCAGTTCTTC. Its protein is CASSTGQTANEQFF.

The chain recombines TRBV29-1 with TRBJ2-2; 8 bases agree with TRBD2. The CDR3 covers 14 residues. After removal of 1 base from V and 6 bases from J, the junction contained 4 bases not matched to a gene. The germline V gene encodes CDR1 SQVTM and CDR2 ANQGSEA. Here the CDR3 reads CSVEVLAVAGELFF. CDR3 bases: TGCAGCGTTGAAGTACTAGCGGTTGCCGGGGAGCTGTTTTTT.

The chain joins TRBV14 to TRBJ1-2; 8 bases align to TRBD1. This CDR3 has 13 residues. Germline CDR1 and CDR2: SGHDN and FVKESK. The V gene end was trimmed by 1 base and the J gene end by 6 bases; junction bases not matched to a gene: 1. CDR3 DNA: TGTGCCAGCAGCCAAGCAGGGGGCCATGGCTACACCTTC. Amino acid sequence: CASSQAGGHGYTF.

The V call is TRBV19, the J call TRBJ2-1, with TRBD2 matching over 11 bases. With 7 bases clipped from V and 5 bases from J, the junction kept 7 bases outside the gene matches. The CDR3 loop spans 15 amino acids. Looked up from germline, CDR1 is LNHDA and CDR2 is SQIVND (reference sequence). CDR3 nucleotide sequence: TGTGCCAGTAACTTAGCGGGAGGGTTCCACAATGAGCAGTTCTTC. This codes for CASNLAGGFHNEQFF.

The J gene is TRBJ1-5, the V gene TRBV18; 7 bases are shared with TRBD1. The CDR3 sequence is 15 residues long. J was trimmed by 2 bases and V by 3 bases; bases with no gene match: 4. Looked up from germline, CDR1 is KGHSH and CDR2 is LQKENI. CDR3 amino acids: CASSPTGIGNQPQHF. CDR3 sequence (DNA): TGTGCCAGCTCACCGACAGGGATCGGCAATCAGCCCCAGCATTTT.

The chain joins TRBV5-1 to TRBJ1-3, with TRBD1 matching over 12 bases. CDR1 is SGHRS, CDR2 YFSETQ, per germline. Trimming took 4 bases from V and 2 from J; bases not matched to a gene: 4. The CDR3 length is 16 residues. CDR3 DNA sequence: TGCGCCAGCAGCGCGGGACAGGGGGCTACTGGAAACACCATATATTTT. It translates to CASSAGQGATGNTIYF.

The chain uses TRBV11-3 and TRBJ2-3, with D perhaps matching TRBD2 (6 bases). Trimming removed 3 bases at V and 1 base at J, with 14 bases between. Germline V gene lookup returns CDR1 SGHNT and CDR2 YENEEA. The CDR3 is made up of 16 amino acids. CDR3 DNA: TGTGCCAGCAGCTTCGGCGGGGCGGGACGCACAGATACGCAGTATTTT. Encoded protein: CASSFGGAGRTDTQYF.

The chain links TRBV7-9 to TRBJ2-7, with 11 bases identical to TRBD1. From germline, CDR1 is SEHNR and CDR2 FQNEAQ (reference sequence). Trimming took 4 bases from V and 10 from J; bases not matched to a gene: 9. The CDR3 sequence is 14 residues long. Here the CDR3 reads CASSSSGTGGRQYV. The CDR3 nucleotides are TGTGCCAGCAGCTCATCCGGGACAGGGGGGAGACAGTACGTC.

The chain joins TRBV15 to TRBJ2-5, with D perhaps TRBD2 (5 bases). The germline gives CDR1 LNHNV, CDR2 YYDKDF (reference sequence). The V end lost 2 bases, the J end lost 4 bases, and 11 bases lay between the germline ends. This CDR3 has 14 amino acids. The CDR3 here is CATSRYTRGETQYF. CDR3 nucleotide sequence: TGTGCCACCAGCAGATACACCCGGGGAGAGACCCAGTACTTC.

This chain connects TRBV6-4 to TRBJ2-1, with D possibly matching TRBD2 (6 bases). CDR3 length: 15 residues. CDR1 MRHNA and CDR2 SNTAGT come from the germline V gene. The V end was cut by 2 bases, the J end by 0 bases, with 8 bases between. CDR3 residues: CASSDGGSSYNEQFF. The CDR3 coding sequence is TGTGCCAGCAGTGACGGGGGGAGCTCCTACAATGAGCAGTTCTTC.

The V gene is TRBV7-3, the J gene TRBJ2-5, with TRBD2 identical over 8 bases. V was clipped by 5 bases and J by 5 bases; unmatched bases: 10. The CDR3 length is 15 residues. Germline CDR1 and CDR2: SGHTA and FQGTGA. The CDR3, as DNA: TGTGCCAGCAGCCCCGCGGGACTAGGGGAGGAGACCCAGTACTTC. Protein: CASSPAGLGEETQYF.

The chain uses TRBV6-6 and TRBJ1-5; 9 nucleotides line up with TRBD1. This CDR3 is built from 16 residues. Losses at the gene ends were 5 bases for V and 9 bases for J; bases not matched to a gene: 14. The V gene's germline CDR1 is MNHNY and CDR2 SVGAGI (reference sequence). The CDR3 DNA reads TGTGCCAGCAGTCGAGCCAGGACAGGGGATCATTGGCCCCAGCATTTT. The encoded protein is CASSRARTGDHWPQHF.

The genes are TRBV19 and TRBJ2-2; D unresolved. Trimming shortened V by 9 bases and J by 6 bases, and 8 bases separated the two germline ends. Per the germline V gene, CDR1 is LNHDA and CDR2 is SQIVND (reference sequence). The CDR3 covers 11 residues. This CDR3 is CARLRPGELFF. In nucleotides, the CDR3 is TGTGCCAGACTCCGCCCCGGGGAGCTGTTTTTT. The full variable domain, in which reference TRBV19 and TRBJ2-2 provide the parts outside the CDR3, is DGGITQSPKYLFRKEGQNVTLSCEQNLNHDAMYWYRQDPGQGLRLIYYSQIVNDFQKGDIAEGYSVSREKKESFPLTVTSAQKNPTAFYLCARLRPGELFFGEGSRLTVL.

This CDR3 reads CASSFGDRGLSPLHF. As DNA, the CDR3 is TGTGCCAGCAGCTTTGGGGACAGGGGGCTTTCACCCCTCCACTTT. V and J are TRBV5-8 and TRBJ1-6; TRBD1 matches 12 bases. Trimming cost V 2 bases and J 9 bases; bases outside gene matches: 3. Germline assignment: CDR1 SGHTS and CDR2 YDEGEE. The CDR3 runs 15 residues. The full variable domain, rest sourced from reference TRBV5-8 and TRBJ1-6, is EAGVTQSPTHLIKTRGQQATLRCSPISGHTSVYWYQQALGLGLQFLLWYDEGEERNRGNFPPRFSGRQFPNYSSELNVNALELEDSALYLCASSFGDRGLSPLHFGNGTRLTVT.

The chain uses TRBV19 and TRBJ2-5; 11 bases line up with TRBD2. This CDR3 spans 15 amino acids. V was pared by 3 bases and J by 6 bases, with 6 bases of the junction left unmatched. The V gene's germline CDR1 is LNHDA and CDR2 SQIVND (reference sequence). CDR3 protein: CASSMFSGREQTQYF. Here the CDR3 DNA reads TGTGCCAGTAGTATGTTTAGCGGGAGGGAGCAGACCCAGTACTTC. Variable domain in full (rest from reference TRBV19 and TRBJ2-5): DGGITQSPKYLFRKEGQNVTLSCEQNLNHDAMYWYRQDPGQGLRLIYYSQIVNDFQKGDIAEGYSVSREKKESFPLTVTSAQKNPTAFYLCASSMFSGREQTQYFGPGTRLLVL.

The chain links TRBV10-3 to TRBJ2-3; possible D gene TRBD1, 6 bases. The germline V gene encodes CDR1 ENHRY and CDR2 SYGVKD. The CDR3 has 15 residues. With 4 bases removed from V and 2 bases from J, the gap between germline ends came to 13 bases. The CDR3 nucleotides are TGTGCCATCAGTGTAGGGGGACCAGCCACAGATACGCAGTATTTT. Its protein product is CAISVGGPATDTQYF.

This rearrangement joins TRBV6-6 to TRBJ2-7; D is perhaps TRBD2 (6 bases). CDR1 is MNHNY, CDR2 SVGAGI, per germline (reference sequence). The CDR3 covers 16 residues. V was shortened by 2 bases and J by 2 bases, with 16 bases between the two germline ends. The chain's CDR3 is CASSYGSGQGTYEQYF. In DNA, the CDR3 is TGTGCCAGCAGTTACGGTAGCGGCCAGGGAACCTACGAGCAGTACTTC.

The chain employs TRBV18 and TRBJ2-7, with a weak D call TRBD1 (6 bases). Germline lookup yields CDR1 KGHSH and CDR2 LQKENI. Trimming removed 4 bases from V and 3 bases from J, with 13 bases in between. The CDR3 covers 14 residues. As DNA, the CDR3 is TGTGCCAGCTCACAACACGAAGGGGGCTACGAGCAGTACTTC. Translating it yields CASSQHEGGYEQYF.

The V gene is TRBV6-2 or TRBV6-3, the J gene TRBJ2-3; 7 bases agree with TRBD2. Per the germline V gene, CDR1 is MNHEY and CDR2 is SVGEGT. V was pared by 2 bases and J by 6 bases, with 17 bases of the junction left unmatched. This CDR3 spans 18 amino acids. CDR3 amino acids: CASSYTLGAGESGDTQYF. Here the CDR3 DNA reads TGTGCCAGCAGTTACACCCTCGGGGCGGGGGAATCCGGGGATACGCAGTATTTT.

V gene TRBV24-1 combines with J gene TRBJ2-5; TRBD2 might be the D (5 bases). The length of the CDR3 is 12 residues. V lost 7 bases to trimming and J lost 0 bases, with 5 bases between them. CDR1 is KGHDR, CDR2 SFDVKD, per germline. CDR3 protein: CATSGNQETQYF. Written as DNA, the CDR3 is TGTGCCACCAGCGGGAACCAAGAGACCCAGTACTTC.

V is TRBV28 and J is TRBJ2-7, with TRBD1 identical over 8 bases. Germline values: CDR1 MDHEN, CDR2 SYDVKM. CDR3 length equals 15 residues. V trimming: 4 bases; J trimming: 5 bases; junction bases outside the gene matches: 10. The CDR3 nucleotides are TGTGCCAGCAGTTCAAGGACAGGGAATTCTAACGAGCAGTACTTC. Translated, it gives CASSSRTGNSNEQYF.

The CDR3 coding sequence is TGCGCCAGCAGCCAGAGCGGGTCCACAGATACGCAGTATTTT. Protein product: CASSQSGSTDTQYF. The rearrangement joins TRBV5-1 to TRBJ2-3; tentative D call: TRBD2 (6 bases). Between the trimmed V and J ends, which lost 4 bases and 2 bases, there was a span of 11 bases. The CDR3 is 14 amino acids. Germline V gene sequence: CDR1 SGHRS, CDR2 YFSETQ.

The chain is built from TRBV9 and TRBJ2-1, with 8 bases matching TRBD2. Germline CDR1 SGDLS, CDR2 YYNGEE. V shed 0 bases and J 3 bases; nucleotides not matched to a gene: 11. This CDR3 has 18 amino acids. The CDR3 reads CASSVAVSGDNFYNEQFF. The CDR3 DNA is TGTGCCAGCAGCGTAGCGGTTAGCGGGGACAATTTCTACAATGAGCAGTTCTTC.

The rearrangement uses TRBV2 and TRBJ2-7; TRBD1 agrees at 7 bases. V shed 6 bases and J 3 bases; nucleotides not matched to a gene: 8. From germline, CDR1 is SNHLY and CDR2 FYNNEI. This CDR3 has 14 amino acids. CDR3 nucleotide sequence: TGTGCCAGCAGGGAGACACGGACAGGCTACGAGCAGTACTTC. Translation gives CASRETRTGYEQYF.

The V call is TRBV6-5, the J call TRBJ2-1, with TRBD1 identical over 7 bases. The V segment lost 8 bases and the J segment 0 bases; nucleotides outside the gene matches: 4. CDR1 MNHEY and CDR2 SVGAGI come from the germline V gene. There are 14 residues in the CDR3. Written as DNA, the CDR3 is TGTGCCAGCGGAAGGGGGCTCTCCTACAATGAGCAGTTCTTC. Translation: CASGRGLSYNEQFF.